This is a list of T cell receptor beta chains from one sample in a study of shared clonotypes between healthy human individuals. TCRdb's table, derived via immunoSEQ multiplex PCR, lists solely in-frame clones and lacks some. The table includes about 2.4 million clones, roughly 93% detected once. The specimen sequenced was naive CD4+ T cells from PBMCs. The receptors were gathered from a man between 18 and 35 years old in good health. Some clones in this sample may be carry-over from other donors' samples. Each CDR3 is given with its conserved first and last residue. D genes are given only for firm matches. Size is stated for part of the rows, as once, few or many counts, or as a class when the clone is expanded.

d_call	clone_size	j_call	v_call	cdr3_aa	cdr3_nt
.	.	TRBJ2-5	TRBV6-1	CASSARASRETQYF	TGTGCCAGCAGTGCCCGCGCCTCGCGGGAGACCCAGTACTTC
.	.	TRBJ1-2	TRBV7-2	CASRSVGGNYGYTF	TGTGCCAGCAGGTCGGTGGGAGGGAACTATGGCTACACCTTC
.	.	TRBJ2-3	TRBV6-1	CASSEVLTDTQYF	TGTGCCAGCAGTGAAGTACTTACAGATACGCAGTATTTT
.	few	TRBJ1-1	TRBV4-2	CASSQEGSGREAFF	TGTGCCAGCAGCCAAGAAGGTTCGGGGAGAGAAGCTTTCTTT
TRBD2	.	TRBJ2-1	TRBV7-2	CASSLFQAGLPYNEQFF	TGTGCCAGCAGCTTATTTCAGGCGGGACTACCCTACAATGAGCAGTTCTTC
.	.	TRBJ2-5	TRBV9	CASSTRFEETQYF	TGTGCCAGCAGCACCCGATTTGAGGAGACCCAGTACTTC
TRBD2	.	TRBJ2-3	TRBV6-8	CASRGGRGEDTQYF	TGTGCCAGCAGGGGCGGGAGGGGGGAGGATACGCAGTATTTT
TRBD1	.	TRBJ1-2	TRBV6-5	CASSIPGQTLF	TGTGCCAGCAGTATTCCGGGACAGACCCTCTTC
.	.	TRBJ2-7	TRBV27	CASSSRLEGGEQYF	TGTGCCAGCAGTTCTCGCCTCGAGGGGGGCGAGCAGTACTTC
.	.	TRBJ1-1	TRBV7-9	CASSLNTGHTEAFF	TGTGCCAGCAGCTTAAACACAGGGCACACTGAAGCTTTCTTT
.	.	TRBJ2-6	TRBV5-4	CASSTGWAGDSGANVLTF	TGTGCCAGCAGCACAGGGTGGGCAGGGGACTCTGGGGCCAACGTCCTGACTTTC
TRBD1	.	TRBJ2-7	TRBV5-4	CASSLAGQGSYEQYF	TGTGCCAGCAGCTTGGCCGGACAGGGATCATACGAGCAGTACTTC
.	.	TRBJ2-6	TRBV6-5	CASSPSPGANVLTF	TGTGCCAGCAGTCCCTCCCCTGGGGCCAACGTCCTGACTTTC
.	.	TRBJ2-3	TRBV29-1	CSVVFLAGHSTDTQYF	TGCAGCGTTGTTTTCTTGGCAGGACATAGCACAGATACGCAGTATTTT
.	.	TRBJ2-2	TRBV6-6	CASSYKQGTGELFF	TGTGCCAGCAGTTACAAACAGGGAACCGGGGAGCTGTTTTTT
TRBD2	.	TRBJ2-1	TRBV7-8	CASSLELAGKYNEQFF	TGTGCCAGCAGCTTAGAACTAGCGGGAAAATACAATGAGCAGTTCTTC
.	.	TRBJ1-2	TRBV2	CASSESYTSYGYTF	TGTGCCAGCAGTGAAAGTTACACCAGCTATGGCTACACCTTC
.	few	TRBJ1-4	TRBV5-6	CASSLGGLGEKLFF	TGTGCCAGCAGCTTGGGGGGGCTTGGCGAAAAACTGTTTTTT
.	.	TRBJ1-3	TRBV5-1	CASSGRDTQKFSGNTIYF	TGCGCCAGCAGCGGCCGGGACACACAAAAATTCTCTGGAAACACCATATATTTT
.	.	TRBJ1-2	TRBV6-6	CASSPQIGNYGYTF	TGTGCCAGCAGCCCACAAATTGGGAACTATGGCTACACCTTC
.	.	TRBJ1-2	TRBV19	CASTTRALAYGYTF	TGTGCCAGTACCACCCGGGCTTTGGCGTATGGCTACACCTTC
.	.	TRBJ2-2	TRBV2	CASSRIAANTGELFF	TGTGCCAGCAGCCGTATCGCGGCTAACACCGGGGAGCTGTTTTTT
.	.	TRBJ2-7	TRBV27	CASSLKGEYEQYF	TGTGCCAGCAGTTTAAAGGGGGAGTACGAGCAGTACTTC
TRBD1	.	TRBJ1-2	TRBV28	CASSLIQGGNGYTF	TGTGCCAGCAGTCTCATACAGGGGGGTAATGGCTACACCTTC
.	.	TRBJ2-2	TRBV18	CASSPPGTLNTGELFF	TGTGCCAGCTCACCACCCGGGACTTTGAACACCGGGGAGCTGTTTTTT
.	.	TRBJ1-2	TRBV27	CASSFRGTNYGYTF	TGTGCCAGCAGTTTTCGGGGGACAAACTATGGCTACACCTTC
TRBD1	.	TRBJ1-6	TRBV27	CASSWDRDNSPLHF	TGTGCCAGCAGTTGGGACAGGGATAATTCACCCCTCCACTTT
.	.	TRBJ2-3	TRBV27	CASSLKGLIGGTQYF	TGTGCCAGCAGTTTAAAGGGACTGATCGGGGGTACGCAGTATTTT
.	.	TRBJ2-7	TRBV5-8	CASSFGQGSYEQYF	TGTGCCAGCAGCTTTGGTCAGGGCTCCTACGAGCAGTACTTC
TRBD1	once	TRBJ1-2	TRBV25-1	CAIQGTGGGYTF	TGTGCCATCCAAGGGACAGGAGGTGGCTACACCTTC
TRBD1	.	TRBJ2-2	TRBV6-4	CASRADRAQAGELFF	TGTGCCAGCAGAGCGGACAGGGCGCAGGCCGGGGAGCTGTTTTTT
.	.	TRBJ2-5	TRBV11-2	CASSLDPSRGETQYF	TGTGCCAGCAGCTTAGATCCTAGCAGAGGAGAGACCCAGTACTTC
TRBD2	.	TRBJ2-2	TRBV10-3	CAISDPSGRDGELFF	TGTGCCATCAGTGATCCTAGCGGGAGGGACGGGGAGCTGTTTTTT
TRBD1	.	TRBJ2-5	TRBV5-1	CASSLEGGGETQYF	TGCGCCAGCAGCTTGGAAGGGGGCGGGGAGACCCAGTACTTC
TRBD2	once	TRBJ2-1	TRBV27	CASSLRTSSYNEQFF	TGTGCCAGCAGTTTACGGACTAGCTCCTACAATGAGCAGTTCTTC
.	.	TRBJ1-2	TRBV28	CASSFTRDTPNYGYTF	TGTGCCAGCAGTTTTACCCGGGACACACCGAACTATGGCTACACCTTC
.	.	TRBJ2-1	TRBV5-1	CASSQGLQGTAQFF	TGCGCCAGCAGCCAAGGACTTCAGGGGACGGCCCAGTTCTTC
.	.	TRBJ1-5	TRBV2	CASSDRSLGPQHF	TGTGCCAGCAGTGACAGGTCCTTGGGGCCCCAGCATTTT
TRBD1	.	TRBJ2-5	TRBV5-4	CASSLEGQDWEETQYF	TGTGCCAGCAGCTTGGAGGGACAGGACTGGGAGGAGACCCAGTACTTC
TRBD1	.	TRBJ1-2	TRBV6-1	CASSERAQGVGYTF	TGTGCCAGCAGTGAAAGGGCCCAGGGGGTAGGCTACACCTTC
.	.	TRBJ1-2	TRBV28	CASSASGRGPYGYTF	TGTGCCAGCAGTGCGTCGGGGAGGGGTCCATATGGCTACACCTTC
TRBD2	.	TRBJ2-1	TRBV19	CASSPSGLARNEQFF	TGTGCCAGTAGCCCCTCGGGACTAGCGAGGAATGAGCAGTTCTTC
.	.	TRBJ1-5	TRBV25-1	CASSPTVGNQPQHF	TGTGCCAGCAGTCCAACAGTAGGAAATCAGCCCCAGCATTTT
TRBD2	.	TRBJ2-1	TRBV7-8	CASSSDGGRYNEQFF	TGTGCCAGCAGCTCAGACGGCGGGAGGTACAATGAGCAGTTCTTC
.	.	TRBJ1-2	TRBV5-1	CASSSQGDYGYTF	TGCGCCAGCAGCTCCCAGGGAGACTATGGCTACACCTTC
TRBD2	.	TRBJ2-3	TRBV27	CASSYRTSGVRDTQYF	TGTGCCAGCAGTTATAGGACTAGCGGGGTTAGAGATACGCAGTATTTT
.	few	TRBJ1-5	TRBV6-5	CASRGTNQPQHF	TGTGCCAGTCGGGGCACCAATCAGCCCCAGCATTTT
TRBD2	.	TRBJ2-3	TRBV25-1	CASSEYLPGGTDTQYF	TGTGCCAGCAGTGAATACCTACCGGGAGGGACAGATACGCAGTATTTT
.	.	TRBJ1-1	TRBV28	CASSERAATFF	TGTGCCAGCAGCGAGAGGGCGGCGACTTTCTTT
.	.	TRBJ1-3	TRBV30	CAWSDYETYSGNTIYF	TGTGCCTGGAGTGATTACGAGACGTACTCTGGAAACACCATATATTTT
.	.	TRBJ2-7	TRBV28	CASNSDSYEQYF	TGTGCCAGCAACTCGGACTCCTACGAGCAGTACTTC
.	.	TRBJ1-1	TRBV29-1	CSVQANTEAFF	TGCAGCGTTCAGGCGAACACTGAAGCTTTCTTT
.	.	TRBJ2-7	TRBV11-2	CASSLVGPSYEQYF	TGTGCCAGCAGCTTAGTGGGACCCTCCTACGAGCAGTACTTC
.	.	TRBJ2-1	TRBV27	CASSTPLASRHNEQFF	TGTGCCAGCAGCACCCCTCTAGCGAGTCGTCACAATGAGCAGTTCTTC
.	.	TRBJ2-1	TRBV4-2	CAWAREQFF	TGTGCCTGGGCTAGGGAGCAGTTCTTC
.	.	TRBJ2-1	TRBV18	CASSLLEGSYNEQFF	TGTGCCAGCTCACTTCTGGAGGGCTCCTACAATGAGCAGTTCTTC
.	.	TRBJ1-2	TRBV28	CASSLRAAGYTF	TGTGCCAGCAGTTTACGGGCAGCCGGCTACACCTTC